This T cell receptor (beta chain) was observed in a study of cytomegalovirus exposure and HLA in healthy donors. As for this clone: The antigen is not known.

V gave up 6 bases and J gave up 5 bases, with 7 bases separating them. In germline, CDR1 is MNHNY, CDR2 SVGAGI (reference sequence). This CDR3 has 12 amino acids. Whole-study results and caveats: TCR beta V- and J-gene trimming was later associated with a missense DCLRE1C variant.

The PCR had 60 Vbeta and 13 Jbeta primers. Method: immunoSEQ multiplex PCR; TCRdb's copy keeps in-frame clones and lacks some. This table has about 200,000 clones, more than 75% appearing once. The chain joins TRBV6-6 to TRBJ1-4; D unclear. Sequencing used PBMCs. The sequence came from a woman aged 25 to 39 in good health and CMV-seropositive. CDR3 amino acids: CASRGDNEKLFF. The CDR3 DNA sequence: TGTGCCAGCAGGGGCGACAATGAAAAACTGTTTTTT.